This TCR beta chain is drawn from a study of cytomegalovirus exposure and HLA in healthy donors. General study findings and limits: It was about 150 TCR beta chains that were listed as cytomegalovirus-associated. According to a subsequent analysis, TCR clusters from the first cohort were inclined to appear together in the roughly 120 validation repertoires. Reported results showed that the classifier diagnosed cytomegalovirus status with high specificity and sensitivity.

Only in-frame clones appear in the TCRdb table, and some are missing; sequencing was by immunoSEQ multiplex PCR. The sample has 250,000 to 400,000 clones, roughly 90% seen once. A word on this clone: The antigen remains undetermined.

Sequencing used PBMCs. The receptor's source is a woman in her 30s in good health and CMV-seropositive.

CDR3 residues: CASSVSEGYYEQYF. The CDR3 nucleotides read TGTGCCAGCAGCGTATCCGAGGGGTACTACGAGCAGTACTTC. The V and J genes are TRBV9 and TRBJ2-7, with D perhaps assigned TRBD1 or TRBD2 (5 bases each). The CDR3 consists of 14 residues. Germline loops: CDR1 SGDLS, CDR2 YYNGEE. The ends were cut back, 1 base at V and 3 bases at J, with 11 bases in the middle.